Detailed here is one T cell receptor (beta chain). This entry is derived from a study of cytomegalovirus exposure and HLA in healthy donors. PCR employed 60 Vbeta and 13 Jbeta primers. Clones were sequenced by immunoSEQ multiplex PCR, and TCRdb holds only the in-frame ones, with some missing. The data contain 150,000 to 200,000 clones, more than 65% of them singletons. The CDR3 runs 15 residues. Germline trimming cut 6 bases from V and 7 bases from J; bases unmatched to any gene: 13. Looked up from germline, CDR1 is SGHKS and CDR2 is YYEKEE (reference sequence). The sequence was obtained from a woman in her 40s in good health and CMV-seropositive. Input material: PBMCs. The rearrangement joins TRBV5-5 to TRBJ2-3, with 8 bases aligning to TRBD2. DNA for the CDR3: TGTGCCAGCACCCCCCGGGGACTAGATCCAAATACGCAGTATTTT. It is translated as CASTPRGLDPNTQYF.